This TCR beta chain was identified in a study of identical twins. Study-wide results and caveats: Cord blood's abundant beta clonotypes had fewer insertions, unlike memory repertoires. Cross-sectional statistical analysis, not tracking of the same donors, underpinned the conclusions. Model-predicted out-of-frame TCR alpha sharing fell below observed values in monozygotic twins.

TCRdb re-analysed the 5' RACE reads in MiXCR, keeping a single row per CDR3 protein. Of under 250,000 distinct CDR3 sequences listed, approximately 6.8% were seen once; the top ten hold under 7%. Trimming removed 5 bases from V and 0 bases from J, with 17 bases in between. Germline V gene sequence: CDR1 SGHTA, CDR2 FQGTGA. The CDR3 has 17 amino acids. With respect to this clonotype: Antigen unknown.

A further study also used this sample, focusing on yellow fever vaccine responses in identical twins. That paper states: On the reported evidence, twins' vaccine T cell responses seemed partly convergent and partly personalized.

Sequenced: CD8+ T cells sorted from blood. This rearrangement joins TRBV7-3 to TRBJ2-1; D is undetermined. The sequence was collected from a woman aged 18-29 years in good health. CDR3 nucleotides: TGTGCCAGCAGCGCCCTGGTGATGGATAACTCCTACAATGAGCAGTTCTTC. Its protein product is CASSALVMDNSYNEQFF.